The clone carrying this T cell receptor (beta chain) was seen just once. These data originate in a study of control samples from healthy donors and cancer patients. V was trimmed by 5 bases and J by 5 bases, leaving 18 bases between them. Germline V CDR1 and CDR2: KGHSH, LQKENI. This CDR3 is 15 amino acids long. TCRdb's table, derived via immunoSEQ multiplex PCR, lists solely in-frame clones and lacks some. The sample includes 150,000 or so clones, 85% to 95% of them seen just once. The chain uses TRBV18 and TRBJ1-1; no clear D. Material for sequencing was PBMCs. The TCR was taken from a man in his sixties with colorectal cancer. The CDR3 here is CASSYLAGVRTEAFF. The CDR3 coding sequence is TGTGCCAGCTCATACCTCGCCGGGGTGAGAACTGAAGCTTTCTTT. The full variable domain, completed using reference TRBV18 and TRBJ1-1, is NAGVMQNPRHLVRRRGQEARLRCSPMKGHSHVYWYRQLPEEGLKFMVYLQKENIIDESGMPKERFSAEFPKEGPSILRIQQVVRGDSAAYFCASSYLAGVRTEAFFGQGTRLTVV.